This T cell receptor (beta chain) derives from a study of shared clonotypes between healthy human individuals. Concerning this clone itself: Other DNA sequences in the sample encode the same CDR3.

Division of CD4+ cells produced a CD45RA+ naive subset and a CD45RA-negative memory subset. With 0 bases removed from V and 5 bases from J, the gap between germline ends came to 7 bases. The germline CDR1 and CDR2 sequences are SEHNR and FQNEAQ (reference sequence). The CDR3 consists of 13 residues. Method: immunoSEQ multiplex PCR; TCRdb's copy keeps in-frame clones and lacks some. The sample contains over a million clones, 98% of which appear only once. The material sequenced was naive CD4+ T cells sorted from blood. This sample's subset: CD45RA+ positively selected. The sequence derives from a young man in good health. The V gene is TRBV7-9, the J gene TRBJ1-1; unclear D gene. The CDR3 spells CASSLAEGTEAFF. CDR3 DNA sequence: TGTGCCAGCAGCTTAGCGGAGGGAACTGAAGCTTTCTTT.